This T cell receptor beta chain originates from a study of blood T cell repertoires in COVID-19. J gave up 4 bases and V 7 bases, and 11 bases lay outside the gene matches. The germline gives CDR1 MNHNY, CDR2 SVGAGI (reference sequence). The CDR3 is made up of 15 amino acids. The repertoire was sequenced with immunoSEQ multiplex PCR; TCRdb's copy has only in-frame clones and lacks some. Seen here are under 140,000 clones, 70% to 80% observed once, and the top ten hold 7.6%. Material for sequencing was peripheral blood. The gene calls are TRBV6-6 and TRBJ1-2; TRBD1 aligns across 8 bases. The source is an older woman with acute or convalescent COVID-19. The CDR3 region is CASTSTGGQPYGYTF. The DNA for the CDR3 is TGTGCCAGCACTTCAACAGGGGGACAGCCCTATGGCTACACCTTC.